Below, 27 T cell receptor beta chains from the same sample are listed, as sequenced in a study of blood T cell repertoires in COVID-19. Measured with immunoSEQ multiplex PCR; TCRdb has only the in-frame clones, and not every one. The sample records 350,000 to 400,000 clones, 80% to 95% being singletons. Specimen: PBMCs or T cells enriched from blood (not recorded which). Receptors originate from a woman between 35 and 50 years old who had been exposed to COVID-19.

The chain combines TRBV3-1 (or the pseudogene TRBV3-2) with TRBJ1-6; 8 bases map to TRBD1. This CDR3 is built from 15 residues. The V and J ends lost 7 bases and 5 bases, in that order; junction bases with no gene match: 7. The germline V gene encodes CDR1 LGHDT and CDR2 YNNKEL (reference sequence). Written as DNA, the CDR3 is TGTGCCAGCAACGACAGGGGCGCAAATAATTCACCCCTCCACTTT. Its protein is CASNDRGANNSPLHF.

The table lists this clone with a count of one. This chain joins TRBV21-1 and TRBJ1-5; TRBD1 reflects the table's D call only, with no check against the DNA. TRBV21-1 corresponds to a pseudogene. This CDR3 contains 17 residues. For the CDR3, the DNA is TGTGCCAGCAGCAAAGCCGACTCCTGGGAAAGGGGACAGCCCCAGCATTTT. Translating gives CASSKADSWERGQPQHF.

This clone came up a few times. The chain combines TRBV18 with TRBJ1-2; weak D call: TRBD1 (6 bases). Germline V gene sequence: CDR1 KGHSH, CDR2 LQKENI. The CDR3 is 14 residues long. V lost 0 bases and J lost 6, with 11 bases in between. The chain's CDR3 is CASSPPGTPNGYTF. The CDR3 nucleotides are TGTGCCAGCTCACCACCCGGGACACCGAATGGCTACACCTTC.

The chain carries TRBV13 and TRBJ1-1; TRBD1 agrees at 7 bases. Germline V gene data show CDR1 as PRHDT and CDR2 as FYEKMQ (reference sequence). The trim removed 4 bases at V and 2 bases at J, leaving 7 bases unmatched. The CDR3 contains 15 residues. CDR3 region: CASSSRQGGNTEAFF. The CDR3 nucleotides are TGTGCCAGCAGCTCCAGACAGGGAGGAAACACTGAAGCTTTCTTT.

This sequence joins TRBV5-6 and TRBJ2-7; TRBD1 aligns across 8 bases. The CDR3 is made up of 14 amino acids. Germline V CDR1 and CDR2: SGHDT, YYEEEE. V lost 3 bases and J lost 2; bases outside the gene matches: 4. CDR3 DNA: TGTGCCAGCAGCTCGAACAGGGGGGCCTACGAGCAGTACTTC. Its translation: CASSSNRGAYEQYF.

This chain links TRBV5-1 with TRBJ1-6; 10 positions agree with TRBD1. The CDR3 is made up of 15 amino acids. Unmatched junction bases numbered 6, after V lost 5 bases and J lost 7 bases. Per germline, CDR1 SGHRS and CDR2 YFSETQ. Here the CDR3 reads CASRVGQGGNSPLHF. DNA for the CDR3: TGCGCCAGCAGGGTCGGACAGGGGGGGAATTCACCCCTCCACTTT.

V and J are TRBV14 and TRBJ1-1, with D maybe TRBD1 (5 bases). Germline-derived CDR1 and CDR2 are SGHDN and FVKESK. The V end lost 4 bases, the J end lost 4 bases, and 22 bases lay between the germline ends. The CDR3 extends over 17 amino acids. For the CDR3, the DNA is TGTGCCAGCAGCCTAAGACCCCCCTCGGGGGGGTTCACTGAAGCTTTCTTT. Translation: CASSLRPPSGGFTEAFF.

V is TRBV19 and J is TRBJ2-7, with D maybe TRBD2 (5 bases). This CDR3 region has 17 residues. V lost 0 bases, J lost 4 bases, and 19 bases lay in between. The germline CDR1 and CDR2 sequences are LNHDA and SQIVND (reference sequence). CDR3 amino acids: CASSIDPEGPNSYEQYF. CDR3 in DNA: TGTGCCAGTAGTATAGATCCCGAGGGCCCCAACTCGTACGAGCAGTACTTC.

The chain uses TRBV6-2 or TRBV6-3 and TRBJ1-3; no clear D gene. Trimming took off 0 bases at V and 4 bases at J, with 4 bases between the two ends. CDR1 is MNHEY, CDR2 SVGEGT, per germline. The CDR3 length is 13 residues. CDR3 sequence (DNA): TGTGCCAGCAGTTACTCGTCAGGAAACACCATATATTTT. It encodes CASSYSSGNTIYF.

The gene calls are TRBV30 and TRBJ2-7; the D gene is possibly TRBD1 (5 bases). This CDR3 has 13 residues. The germline V and J ends were trimmed by 0 bases and 4 bases, with 10 bases remaining between them. Germline V gene data show CDR1 as GTSNPN and CDR2 as SVGIG (reference sequence). Here the CDR3 DNA reads TGTGCCTGGAGTGTAGGGGCGCGGTACGAGCAGTACTTC. Amino acids: CAWSVGARYEQYF.

J is TRBJ2-3 and V is TRBV15; 9 positions match TRBD2. The CDR3 has 16 amino acids. Germline assignment: CDR1 LNHNV and CDR2 YYDKDF (reference sequence). V shed 0 bases and J 2 bases; nucleotides not matched to a gene: 3. The CDR3 loop reads CATSRELAGTTDTQYF. The CDR3 DNA reads as TGTGCCACCAGCAGAGAGCTAGCGGGGACCACAGATACGCAGTATTTT. Supplemented by reference TRBV15 and TRBJ2-3, the full variable domain reads DAMVIQNPRYQVTQFGKPVTLSCSQTLNHNVMYWYQQKSSQAPKLLFHYYDKDFNNEADTPDNFQSRRPNTSFCFLDIRSPGLGDTAMYLCATSRELAGTTDTQYFGPGTRLTVL.

The J gene is TRBJ2-1, the V gene TRBV5-1, with D maybe TRBD2 (6 bases). Germline V gene sequence: CDR1 SGHRS, CDR2 YFSETQ. V lost 4 bases to trimming and J lost 4 bases, with 12 bases between them. This CDR3 contains 14 residues. The CDR3 protein is CASSIPGTYNEQFF. The CDR3 DNA follows: TGCGCCAGCAGCATACCCGGGACTTACAATGAGCAGTTCTTC.

V is TRBV12-3 or TRBV12-4 and J is TRBJ1-2; TRBD1 agrees at 12 bases. This CDR3 is 13 amino acids long. V was pared by 7 bases and J by 14 bases, with 11 bases of the junction left unmatched. CDR3 sequence (DNA): TGTGCCAGCACCAGCGGGACAGGGGGCCCCAAGACCTTC. Translating gives CASTSGTGGPKTF.

Written as DNA, the CDR3 is TGTGCCAGCTCACCCCCCTTCCACATGAACACTGAAGCTTTCTTT. Its protein is CASSPPFHMNTEAFF. The rearrangement links TRBV18 to TRBJ1-1; D ambiguous. CDR3 length equals 15 residues. V dropped 3 bases and J dropped 0 bases, with 11 bases sitting between them. Germline-derived CDR1 and CDR2 are KGHSH and LQKENI.

This clone was picked up one time. The rearrangement links TRBV6-5 to TRBJ1-6; 7 bases map to TRBD1. CDR1 is MNHEY, CDR2 SVGAGI, per germline. V was clipped by 6 bases and J by 7 bases; unmatched bases: 6. The CDR3 spans 14 residues. CDR3 DNA sequence: TGTGCCAGCAGAAGACAGGGTTCCAATTCACCCCTCCACTTT. Its protein product is CASRRQGSNSPLHF.

The chain links TRBV27 to TRBJ2-5, with D perhaps matching TRBD1 (6 bases). Germline values: CDR1 MNHEY, CDR2 SMNVEV (reference sequence). V lost 0 bases and J 6 bases, leaving 11 bases between the germline ends. The CDR3 has 14 amino acids. CDR3 loop: CASSLSGRGQTQYF. In nucleotides, the CDR3 is TGTGCCAGCAGTTTATCCGGCAGGGGTCAGACCCAGTACTTC.

Remarks on this clone: The junction departs from germline at one end; a sequencing error may be responsible. The chain uses TRBV7-7 and TRBJ2-6; D unclear. The germline gives CDR1 SSHAT, CDR2 FNYEAQ (reference sequence). There are 15 residues in the CDR3. The CDR3 here is CASSLGPRGANVLTF. CDR3 DNA: TGTGCTAGCAGCTTAGGCCCCAGAGGGGCCAACGTCCTGACTTTC.

This clone has a handful of counts. This chain joins TRBV3-1 (or the pseudogene TRBV3-2) and TRBJ2-2; TRBD2 might be the D (6 bases). This CDR3 comprises 15 residues. V lost 1 base and J 6 bases, leaving 12 bases between the germline ends. Germline CDR1 LGHDT, CDR2 YNNKEL (reference sequence). The CDR3 DNA sequence: TGTGCCAGCAGCCAAGCCTCGGGGGTACCCGGGGAGCTGTTTTTT. Residues: CASSQASGVPGELFF.

The chain has TRBV18 and TRBJ2-5, with 7 nucleotides matching TRBD1. With V trimmed by 6 bases and J by 3 bases, 1 base remained unmatched. This CDR3 contains 12 residues. Germline CDR1 KGHSH, CDR2 LQKENI. CDR3 region: CASSTGEETQYF. The CDR3 DNA sequence: TGTGCCAGCTCCACAGGGGAAGAGACCCAGTACTTC.

This chain uses TRBV5-1 with TRBJ2-2; D possibly corresponds to TRBD1 (6 bases). Germline V CDR1 and CDR2: SGHRS, YFSETQ. Trimming took 2 bases from V and 5 from J, leaving 16 bases between them. The CDR3 sequence is 16 residues long. The DNA for the CDR3 is TGCGCCAGCAGCTTTTTGGAAGGGGGAAATACCGGGGAGCTGTTTTTT. It codes for CASSFLEGGNTGELFF.

The chain couples TRBV2 to TRBJ1-1; D unresolved. Germline-derived CDR1 and CDR2 are SNHLY and FYNNEI. This CDR3 has 16 residues. Trimming shortened V by 3 bases and J by 1 base, and 15 bases separated the two germline ends. CDR3 nucleotides: TGTGCCAGCAGTGATATGGGCAGGTGGCAGAACACTGAAGCTTTCTTT. It encodes CASSDMGRWQNTEAFF.

This clone was detected only a few times. The sample has other DNA sequences that encode this CDR3 too. This chain joins TRBV7-9 and TRBJ2-7, with D maybe TRBD2 (5 bases). Deletions cut 1 base from V and 4 bases from J, with 8 bases between. The CDR3 length is 13 residues. CDR1 and CDR2 (germline): SEHNR, FQNEAQ (reference sequence). CDR3 bases: TGTGCCAGCAGCTTAGGGCTAGCTTACGAGCAGTACTTC. Amino acids: CASSLGLAYEQYF.

The chain carries TRBV7-2 and TRBJ1-5; tentative D call: TRBD1 (5 bases). This CDR3 is 13 amino acids long. The V end lost 5 bases, the J end lost 6 bases, and 11 bases lay between the germline ends. Per the germline V gene, CDR1 is SGHTA and CDR2 is FQGNSA. Here the CDR3 reads CASSLQGGQPQHF. In DNA, the CDR3 is TGTGCCAGCAGCCTTCAGGGAGGTCAGCCCCAGCATTTT.

This clone is a singleton in its sample. The V gene is TRBV30, the J gene TRBJ1-5, with D possibly matching TRBD1 (5 bases). This CDR3 is 15 amino acids long. Germline lookup yields CDR1 GTSNPN and CDR2 SVGIG (reference sequence). V shed 2 bases and J shed 4 bases, with 15 bases lying between them. The CDR3 sequence is CAWSHTDSLNQPQHF. In DNA form, the CDR3 reads TGTGCCTGGAGTCATACCGACAGCCTTAATCAGCCCCAGCATTTT. Full variable domain (remainder filled in from reference TRBV30 and TRBJ1-5): SQTIHQWPATLVQPVGSPLSLECTVEGTSNPNLYWYRQAAGRGLQLLFYSVGIGQISSEVPQNLSASRPQDRQFILSSKKLLLSDSGFYLCAWSHTDSLNQPQHFGDGTRLSIL.

The chain links TRBV7-9 to TRBJ1-2; 9 nucleotides agree with TRBD1. CDR3 length equals 14 residues. J lost 3 bases, V lost 3 bases, and 2 bases had no gene match. Germline V gene sequence: CDR1 SEHNR, CDR2 FQNEAQ (reference sequence). The CDR3 nucleotides are TGTGCCAGCAGCTTGGACAGGGGCTACTATGGCTACACCTTC. Its protein product is CASSLDRGYYGYTF.

The J gene is TRBJ1-1, the V gene TRBV24-1, with 11 bases that match TRBD1. The trim removed 3 bases at V and 1 base at J, leaving 3 bases unmatched. The CDR3 totals 16 residues. CDR1 and CDR2 (germline): KGHDR, SFDVKD. This chain's CDR3 is CATSDGQGASNTEAFF. The DNA of the CDR3 is TGTGCCACCAGTGATGGACAGGGGGCATCGAACACTGAAGCTTTCTTT.

The chain is built from TRBV7-9 and TRBJ1-2; TRBD1 is a possible D gene (5 bases). The CDR3 runs 14 residues. V dropped 5 bases and J dropped 8 bases, with 18 bases sitting between them. Germline V gene data show CDR1 as SEHNR and CDR2 as FQNEAQ (reference sequence). The CDR3 coding sequence is TGTGCCAGCAGCCAACCTGACAGTTTGGGAGGCTACACCTTC. Its translation is CASSQPDSLGGYTF.